The following is a T cell receptor beta chain sequence with its context. What it binds is not known. The CDR3 length is 13 residues. V lost 11 bases and J lost 6, with 16 bases in between. Germline V lookup: CDR1 ENHRY, CDR2 SYGVKD. TCRdb processed the reads anew with MiXCR; each CDR3 protein has one entry. The table has around 500,000 distinct CDR3 sequences, about 42% seen once. This entry belongs to a study of T cell repertoires in cytomegalovirus infection. Study-level information: As its CMV epitopes, the study selected recently identified HLA-C-restricted and well-studied HLA-B-restricted targets. CMV infection and matching HLA type were both indicated by public TCR beta signatures. Findings and caveats of the study: Cumulative public TCR beta family frequency identified CMV carriers with the relevant HLA. HLA-C-restricted TCR beta clonotypes specific for CMV led the ex vivo response.

V and J are TRBV10-3 and TRBJ2-2; perhaps D is TRBD1 or TRBD2 (5 bases each). This material consisted of cultured PBMCs, taken from culture after CMV antigen stimulation. The TCR originated in a human donor in good health (CMV status not recorded). Some clones in this sample may be carry-over from other donors' samples. The chain's CDR3 is CAAQPGRAGELFF. The CDR3 bases are TGTGCCGCGCAGCCAGGGCGGGCCGGGGAGCTGTTTTTT.